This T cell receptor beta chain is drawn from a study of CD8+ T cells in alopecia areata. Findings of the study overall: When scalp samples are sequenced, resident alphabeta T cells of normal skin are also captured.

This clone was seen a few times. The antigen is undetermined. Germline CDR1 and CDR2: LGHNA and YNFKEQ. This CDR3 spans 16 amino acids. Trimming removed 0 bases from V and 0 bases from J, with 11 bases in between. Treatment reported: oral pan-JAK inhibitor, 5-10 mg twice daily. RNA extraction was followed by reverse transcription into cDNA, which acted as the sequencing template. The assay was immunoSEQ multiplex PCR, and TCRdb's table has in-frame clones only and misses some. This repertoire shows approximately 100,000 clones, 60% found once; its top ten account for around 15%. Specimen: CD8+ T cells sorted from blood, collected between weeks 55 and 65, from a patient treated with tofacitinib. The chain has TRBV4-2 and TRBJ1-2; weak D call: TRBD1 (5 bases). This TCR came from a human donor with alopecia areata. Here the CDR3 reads CASSQDRQGSNYGYTF. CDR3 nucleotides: TGTGCCAGCAGCCAAGATCGGCAGGGTTCTAACTATGGCTACACCTTC.